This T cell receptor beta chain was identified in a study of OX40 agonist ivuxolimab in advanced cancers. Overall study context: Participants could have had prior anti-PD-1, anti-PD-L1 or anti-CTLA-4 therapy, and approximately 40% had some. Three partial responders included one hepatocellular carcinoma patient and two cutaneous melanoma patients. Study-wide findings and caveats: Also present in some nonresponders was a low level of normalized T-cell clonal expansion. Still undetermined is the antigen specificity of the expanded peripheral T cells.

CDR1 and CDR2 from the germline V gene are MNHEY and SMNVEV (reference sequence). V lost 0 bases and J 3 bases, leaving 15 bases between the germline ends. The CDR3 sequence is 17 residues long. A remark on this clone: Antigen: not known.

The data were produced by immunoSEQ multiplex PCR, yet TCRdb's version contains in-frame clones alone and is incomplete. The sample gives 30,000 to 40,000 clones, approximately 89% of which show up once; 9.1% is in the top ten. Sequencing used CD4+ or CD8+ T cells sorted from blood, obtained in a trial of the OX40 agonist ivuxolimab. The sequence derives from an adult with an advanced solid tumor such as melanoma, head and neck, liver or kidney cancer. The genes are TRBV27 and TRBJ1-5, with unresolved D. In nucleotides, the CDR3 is TGTGCCAGCAGTTTATCAGCGGGATCGGTGGACAATCAGCCCCAGCATTTT. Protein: CASSLSAGSVDNQPQHF.